The clone carrying this T cell receptor beta chain was picked up a small number of times. No antigen is known for it. This specimen belongs to a study of T and B cells in COVID-19 patients. As for the study in general: Of 20 active-infection patients, 11 to 12 were critically ill with mechanical ventilation or extracorporeal membrane oxygenation.

TRB was amplified from about 240-490 ng of blood genomic DNA. Study-level results: Active COVID-19 showed highly clonal TRB repertoires; recovery showed diversity and richness above healthy donors.

Multiplex PCR with BIOMED2 TRB-A/B primer pools amplified TRB rearrangements. TCRdb re-called the multiplex PCR reads with MiXCR, one entry per CDR3 protein. The data hold 8,500 to 9,500 distinct CDR3 sequences, with approximately 35% observed a single time. The TCR comes from a human donor with active COVID-19. The sample was blood.

In DNA, the CDR3 is TGTGCCAGCAGTTTCCCGACAGGACGATACGAGCAGTACTTC. Its translation is CASSFPTGRYEQYF. This chain joins TRBV6-2 or TRBV6-3 and TRBJ2-7, with a possible D match to TRBD1 (6 bases). The CDR3 is made up of 14 amino acids. Looked up from germline, CDR1 is MNHEY and CDR2 is SVGEGT. Trimming left V 4 bases short and J 4 bases short, with 14 bases between.